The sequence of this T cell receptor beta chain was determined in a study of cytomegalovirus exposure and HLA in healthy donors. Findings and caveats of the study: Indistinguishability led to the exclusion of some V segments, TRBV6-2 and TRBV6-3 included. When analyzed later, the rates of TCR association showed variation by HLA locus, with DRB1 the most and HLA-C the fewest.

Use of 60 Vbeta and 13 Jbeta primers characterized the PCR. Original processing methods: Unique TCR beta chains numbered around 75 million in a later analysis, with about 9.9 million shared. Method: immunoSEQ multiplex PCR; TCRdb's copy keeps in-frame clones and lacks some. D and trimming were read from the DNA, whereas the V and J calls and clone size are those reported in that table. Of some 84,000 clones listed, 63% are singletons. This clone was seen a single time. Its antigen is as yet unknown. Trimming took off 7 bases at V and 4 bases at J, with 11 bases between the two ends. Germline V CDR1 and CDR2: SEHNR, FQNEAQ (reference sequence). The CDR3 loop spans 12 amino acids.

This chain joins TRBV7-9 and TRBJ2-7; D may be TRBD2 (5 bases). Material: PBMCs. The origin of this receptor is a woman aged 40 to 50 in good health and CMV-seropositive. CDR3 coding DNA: TGTGCCAGCACCGGCGGAGGATACGAGCAGTACTTC. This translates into CASTGGGYEQYF.